A single sample is the source of the 24 T cell receptor beta chains below, sequenced in a study of blood T cell repertoires in COVID-19. Assay used: immunoSEQ multiplex PCR; TCRdb lists only in-frame clones, some missing. The data show around 310,000 clones, around 89% seen once. Sequencing was performed on peripheral blood. The receptors stem from a woman in her forties with COVID-19, enrolled during active disease.

The CDR3, as DNA: TGTGCCAGCAGCGGATCTAGCGGGGGCTCCTACAATGAGCAGTTCTTC. It is translated as CASSGSSGGSYNEQFF. The rearrangement links TRBV9 to TRBJ2-1, with 10 bases identical to TRBD2. This CDR3 region has 16 residues. Germline-derived CDR1 and CDR2 are SGDLS and YYNGEE. Trimming removed 3 bases from V and 0 bases from J; junction bases left unmatched: 3.

The chain has TRBV29-1 and TRBJ1-2; the D gene is possibly TRBD1 (5 bases). Trimming pared 6 bases from V and 8 bases from J, leaving 22 bases between. Germline CDR1 reads SQVTM; CDR2 reads ANQGSEA. CDR3 length: 14 amino acids. The CDR3 protein is CSVNHLAGEGGYTF. CDR3 nucleotides: TGCAGCGTCAACCACCTGGCGGGGGAGGGGGGCTACACCTTC.

The chain joins TRBV11-2 to TRBJ2-7, with 15 bases matching TRBD2. The CDR3 runs to 16 residues. Germline lookup yields CDR1 SGHAT and CDR2 FQNNGV. The J segment lost 5 bases and the V segment lost 4 bases, leaving 6 bases of the junction unmatched. The CDR3 nucleotides are TGTGCCAGCAGCTCCGGACTAGCGGGAGGGCCGGACGAGCAGTACTTC. It specifies CASSSGLAGGPDEQYF.

The chain couples TRBV7-2 to TRBJ2-1; D perhaps matches TRBD2 (6 bases). V shed 5 bases and J shed 2 bases, with 16 bases lying between them. The CDR3 loop spans 16 amino acids. Looked up from germline, CDR1 is SGHTA and CDR2 is FQGNSA. CDR3 amino acids: CASSLRTTLTYNEQFF. The CDR3 DNA sequence: TGTGCCAGCAGCCTGAGGACTACCTTAACCTACAATGAGCAGTTCTTC.

J is TRBJ2-7 and V is TRBV5-1, with D maybe TRBD2 (5 bases). Trimming took off 2 bases at V and 4 bases at J, with 16 bases between the two ends. The length of the CDR3 is 15 residues. In germline, CDR1 is SGHRS, CDR2 YFSETQ. CDR3 loop: CASSFSRVGGYEQYF. The CDR3 DNA follows: TGCGCCAGCAGCTTCTCTCGGGTCGGCGGGTACGAGCAGTACTTC.

The chain couples TRBV28 to TRBJ1-5; 9 bases line up with TRBD1. Germline CDR1 MDHEN, CDR2 SYDVKM. The CDR3 is made up of 15 amino acids. V lost 5 bases and J lost 3; bases outside the gene matches: 5. The CDR3 DNA sequence: TGTGCCAGCAGTCCCTGGGACAGGGACAATCAGCCCCAGCATTTT. Amino acid sequence: CASSPWDRDNQPQHF.

This clone was counted a single time. J is TRBJ1-5 and V is TRBV24-1; 9 bases fit TRBD1. The CDR3 runs 14 residues. V lost 6 bases, J lost 6 bases, and 5 bases stayed unmatched. CDR1 is KGHDR, CDR2 SFDVKD, per germline. In DNA form, the CDR3 reads TGTGCCACCAGTCGGACAGGGGTCGTTCAGCCCCAGCATTTT. This encodes CATSRTGVVQPQHF.

The chain has TRBV5-1 and TRBJ2-2; TRBD2 matches 11 bases. This CDR3 region has 16 residues. CDR1 SGHRS and CDR2 YFSETQ come from the germline V gene. V lost 2 bases to trimming and J lost 0 bases; unmatched junction nucleotides: 0. The DNA for the CDR3 is TGCGCCAGCAGCTTTAGCGGGGGGGCGAACACCGGGGAGCTGTTTTTT. It is translated as CASSFSGGANTGELFF.

The J gene is TRBJ1-1, the V gene TRBV4-2; D unresolved. Germline lookup yields CDR1 LGHNA and CDR2 YNFKEQ. The length of the CDR3 is 15 residues. The V and J ends lost 0 bases and 0 bases respectively, with 8 bases between them. CDR3 residues: CASSQDRTVNTEAFF. In DNA, the CDR3 is TGTGCCAGCAGCCAAGATAGAACAGTGAACACTGAAGCTTTCTTT.

V and J are TRBV4-3 and TRBJ2-5; D gene unclear. Trimming left V 4 bases short and J 2 bases short, with 8 bases between. The CDR3 has 13 residues. CDR1 and CDR2 from the germline V gene are LGHNA and YSLEER. CDR3 protein: CASSRTLQETQYF. The CDR3 DNA follows: TGCGCCAGCAGCCGCACATTACAAGAGACCCAGTACTTC.

This rearrangement joins TRBV3-1 (or the pseudogene TRBV3-2) to TRBJ2-7, with D hard to call. Germline values: CDR1 LGHDT, CDR2 YNNKEL (reference sequence). V dropped 2 bases and J dropped 0 bases, with 8 bases sitting between them. The CDR3 runs to 14 residues. In DNA form, the CDR3 reads TGTGCCAGCAGCCAAATTTCCGGCTCCTACGAGCAGTACTTC. This sequence encodes CASSQISGSYEQYF.

This clone showed up just once. This rearrangement joins TRBV27 to TRBJ2-1; TRBD1 aligns across 12 bases. The germline V gene encodes CDR1 MNHEY and CDR2 SMNVEV (reference sequence). CDR3 size: 16 residues. V lost 8 bases to trimming and J lost 9 bases; unmatched junction nucleotides: 14. CDR3 nucleotide sequence: TGTGCCAGCCGCAATTCGGGACAGGGGGCGAATTCTGAGCAGTTCTTC. It is translated as CASRNSGQGANSEQFF.

Only a few counts were recorded for this clone. The rearrangement uses TRBV19 and TRBJ2-1; D uncertain. Germline values: CDR1 LNHDA, CDR2 SQIVND (reference sequence). V was clipped by 1 base and J by 10 bases, with 11 bases between them. The CDR3 has 13 residues. CDR3 nucleotide sequence: TGTGCCAGTAGTATAGCCCCCGGGTGGGAGCAGTTCTTC. Its translation is CASSIAPGWEQFF.

This sequence joins TRBV20-1 and TRBJ2-2; 10 bases agree with TRBD2. Germline trimming cut 3 bases from V and 1 base from J; bases unmatched to any gene: 5. The CDR3 contains 16 residues. Germline CDR1 and CDR2: DFQATT and SNEGSKA (reference sequence). The CDR3 bases are TGCAGTGCTAGTTCTAGCGGGGGCAGGAACACCGGGGAGCTGTTTTTT. It specifies CSASSSGGRNTGELFF.

The rearrangement joins TRBV6-2 or TRBV6-3 to TRBJ1-3; the D gene is possibly TRBD1 (5 bases). The CDR3 loop spans 15 amino acids. The V gene's germline CDR1 is MNHEY and CDR2 SVGEGT. Trimming shortened V by 2 bases and J by 0 bases, and 8 bases separated the two germline ends. The CDR3 nucleotides read TGTGCCAGCAGTTACCACAGGAGCTCTGGAAACACCATATATTTT. This codes for CASSYHRSSGNTIYF.

This clone has only a few counts. This chain uses TRBV30 with TRBJ1-2; 11 nucleotides agree with TRBD1. Germline V gene lookup returns CDR1 GTSNPN and CDR2 SVGIG (reference sequence). The CDR3 has 15 amino acids. Trimming took 0 bases from V and 7 from J; bases not matched to a gene: 7. This CDR3 is CAWSVLRTGGAGYTF. CDR3 nucleotides: TGTGCCTGGAGTGTACTGAGGACAGGGGGCGCTGGCTACACCTTC.

The chain recombines TRBV5-1 with TRBJ1-1, with D possibly matching TRBD1 (5 bases). The length of the CDR3 is 15 residues. V lost 4 bases and J lost 1, with 14 bases in between. Germline V gene lookup returns CDR1 SGHRS and CDR2 YFSETQ. In DNA form, the CDR3 reads TGCGCCAGCAGCCCGCCCGGGGGGGAGAACACTGAAGCTTTCTTT. Amino acid sequence: CASSPPGGENTEAFF.

This sequence joins TRBV4-3 and TRBJ1-5, with D uncertain. Germline CDR1 is LGHNA and CDR2 is YSLEER. The CDR3 extends over 13 amino acids. The ends were cut back, 6 bases at V and 1 base at J, with 7 bases in the middle. In nucleotides, the CDR3 is TGCGCCAGCAGGAGGGAAAGCAATCAGCCCCAGCATTTT. This sequence encodes CASRRESNQPQHF.

The V gene is TRBV30, the J gene TRBJ1-2; 8 bases agree with TRBD1. Germline CDR1 GTSNPN, CDR2 SVGIG (reference sequence). The CDR3 extends over 13 amino acids. CDR3 protein: CAWGGQGSYGYTF. The CDR3 nucleotides are TGTGCGTGGGGAGGACAGGGCAGCTATGGCTACACCTTC.

On this clone: This sample includes further DNA sequences coding for the same CDR3. The chain recombines TRBV5-1 with TRBJ1-3; D gene unclear. Germline CDR1 SGHRS, CDR2 YFSETQ. The CDR3 runs to 14 residues. V lost 0 bases, J lost 1 base, and 5 bases lay in between. CDR3 protein: CASSLAGSGNTIYF. The DNA of the CDR3 is TGCGCCAGCAGCTTGGCAGGTTCTGGAAACACCATATATTTT. The variable domain in full, with the rest retrieved from reference TRBV5-1 and TRBJ1-3, is KAGVTQTPRYLIKTRGQQVTLSCSPISGHRSVSWYQQTPGQGLQFLFEYFSETQRNKGNFPGRFSGRQFSNSRSEMNVSTLELGDSALYLCASSLAGSGNTIYFGEGSWLTVV.

This clone was counted only a few times. The chain combines TRBV27 with TRBJ2-3; no reliable D call. The germline V gene encodes CDR1 MNHEY and CDR2 SMNVEV (reference sequence). This CDR3 spans 14 amino acids. Trimming removed 5 bases from V and 4 bases from J, with 13 bases in between. The CDR3 nucleotides are TGTGCCAGCAGTCTCCGAGTAGCCTCAGATACGCAGTATTTT. The encoded protein is CASSLRVASDTQYF.

About this clone itself: Distinct nucleotide sequences in the sample also encode this CDR3. The gene calls are TRBV28 and TRBJ1-2; the D gene is possibly TRBD1 (6 bases). The CDR3 spans 14 residues. Germline V gene data show CDR1 as MDHEN and CDR2 as SYDVKM. Trimming took 4 bases from V and 5 from J, leaving 14 bases between them. The CDR3: CASSSGRGGYGYTF. CDR3 DNA sequence: TGTGCCAGCAGTTCAGGCAGGGGAGGGTATGGCTACACCTTC.

The V and J genes are TRBV7-3 and TRBJ2-1, with a tentative D call TRBD2 (6 bases). Trimming shortened V by 2 bases and J by 7 bases, and 9 bases separated the two germline ends. The CDR3 is 13 residues long. Germline CDR1 SGHTA, CDR2 FQGTGA. CDR3 in amino acids: CASSLSRENEQFF. The CDR3 nucleotides are TGTGCCAGCAGCTTATCCCGGGAGAATGAGCAGTTCTTC.

This clone appeared once. J is TRBJ1-1 and V is TRBV29-1, with D perhaps TRBD1 (5 bases). Germline values: CDR1 SQVTM, CDR2 ANQGSEA. CDR3 length equals 16 residues. V was trimmed by 3 bases and J by 0 bases, leaving 17 bases between them. CDR3 amino acids: CSVEPYIGHMNTEAFF. In DNA form, the CDR3 reads TGCAGCGTTGAGCCCTATATTGGACACATGAACACTGAAGCTTTCTTT.